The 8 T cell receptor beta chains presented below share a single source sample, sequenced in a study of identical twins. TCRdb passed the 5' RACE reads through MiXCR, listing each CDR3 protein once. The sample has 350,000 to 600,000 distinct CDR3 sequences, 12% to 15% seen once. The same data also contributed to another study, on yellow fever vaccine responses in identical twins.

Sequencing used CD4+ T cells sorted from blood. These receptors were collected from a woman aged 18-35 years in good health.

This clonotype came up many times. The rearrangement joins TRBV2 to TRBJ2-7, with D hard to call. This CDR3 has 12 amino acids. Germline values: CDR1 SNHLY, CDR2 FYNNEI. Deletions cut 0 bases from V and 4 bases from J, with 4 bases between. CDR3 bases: TGTGCCAGCAGTGAAGCAGGTTACGAGCAGTACTTC. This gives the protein CASSEAGYEQYF.

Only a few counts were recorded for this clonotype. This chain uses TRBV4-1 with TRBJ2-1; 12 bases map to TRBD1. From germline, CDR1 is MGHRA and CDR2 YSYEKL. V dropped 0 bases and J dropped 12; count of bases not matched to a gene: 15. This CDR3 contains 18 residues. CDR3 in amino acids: CASSQEGWGDRGPNRQFF. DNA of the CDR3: TGCGCCAGCAGCCAAGAAGGATGGGGGGACAGGGGGCCCAACCGGCAGTTCTTC.

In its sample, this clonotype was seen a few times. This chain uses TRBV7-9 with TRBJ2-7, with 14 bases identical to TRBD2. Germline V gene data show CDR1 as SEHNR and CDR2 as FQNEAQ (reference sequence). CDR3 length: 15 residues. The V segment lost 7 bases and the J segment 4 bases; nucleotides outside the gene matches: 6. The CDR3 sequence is CASNTGTSGSYEQYF. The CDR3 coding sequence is TGTGCCAGCAACACCGGGACTAGCGGGAGTTACGAGCAGTACTTC.

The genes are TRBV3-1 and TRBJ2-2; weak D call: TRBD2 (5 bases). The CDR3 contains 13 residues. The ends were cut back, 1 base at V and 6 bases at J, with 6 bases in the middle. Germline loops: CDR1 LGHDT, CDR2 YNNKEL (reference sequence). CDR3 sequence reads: CASSQVAPGELFF. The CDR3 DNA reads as TGTGCCAGCAGCCAAGTAGCGCCCGGGGAGCTGTTTTTT.

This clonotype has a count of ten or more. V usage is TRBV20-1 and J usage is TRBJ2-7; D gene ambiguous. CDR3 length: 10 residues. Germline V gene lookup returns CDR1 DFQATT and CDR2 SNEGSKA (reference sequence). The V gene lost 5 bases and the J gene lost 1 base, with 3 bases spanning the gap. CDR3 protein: CSARSYEQYF. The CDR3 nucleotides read TGCAGTGCTCGATCCTACGAGCAGTACTTC.

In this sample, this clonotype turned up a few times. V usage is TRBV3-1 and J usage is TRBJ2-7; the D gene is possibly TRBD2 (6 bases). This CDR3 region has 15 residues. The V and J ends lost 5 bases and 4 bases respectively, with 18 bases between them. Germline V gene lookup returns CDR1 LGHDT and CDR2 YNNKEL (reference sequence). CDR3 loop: CASSYRANGGYEQYF. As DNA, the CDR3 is TGTGCCAGCAGCTACCGGGCAAACGGAGGGTACGAGCAGTACTTC.

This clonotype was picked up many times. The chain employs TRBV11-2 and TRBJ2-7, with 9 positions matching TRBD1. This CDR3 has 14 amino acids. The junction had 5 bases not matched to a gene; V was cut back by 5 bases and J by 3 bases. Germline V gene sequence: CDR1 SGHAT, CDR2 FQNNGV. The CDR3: CASSRTGAGYEQYF. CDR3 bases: TGTGCCAGCAGCAGGACAGGGGCAGGCTACGAGCAGTACTTC. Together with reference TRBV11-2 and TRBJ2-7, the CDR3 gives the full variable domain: EAGVAQSPRYKIIEKRQSVAFWCNPISGHATLYWYQQILGQGPKLLIQFQNNGVVDDSQLPKDRFSAERLKGVDSTLKIQPAKLEDSAVYLCASSRTGAGYEQYFGPGTRLTVT.

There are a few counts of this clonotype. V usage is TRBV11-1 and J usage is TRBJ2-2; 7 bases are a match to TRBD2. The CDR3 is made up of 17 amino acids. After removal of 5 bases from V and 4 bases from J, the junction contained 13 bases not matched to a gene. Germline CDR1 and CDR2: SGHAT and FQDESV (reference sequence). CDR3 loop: CASSQASLAWGTGELFF. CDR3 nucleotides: TGTGCCAGCAGCCAAGCCTCACTAGCGTGGGGCACCGGGGAGCTGTTTTTT.